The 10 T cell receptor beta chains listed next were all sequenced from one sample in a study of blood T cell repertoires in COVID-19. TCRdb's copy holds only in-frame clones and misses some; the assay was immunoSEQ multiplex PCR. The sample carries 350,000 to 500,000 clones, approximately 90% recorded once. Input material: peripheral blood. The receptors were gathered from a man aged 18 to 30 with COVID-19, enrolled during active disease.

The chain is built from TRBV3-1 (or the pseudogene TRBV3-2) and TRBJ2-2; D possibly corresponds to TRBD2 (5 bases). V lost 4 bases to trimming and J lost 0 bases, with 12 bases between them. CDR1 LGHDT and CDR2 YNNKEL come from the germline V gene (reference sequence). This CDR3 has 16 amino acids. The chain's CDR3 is CASSPWLASNTGELFF. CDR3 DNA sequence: TGTGCCAGCAGCCCTTGGCTAGCCTCGAACACCGGGGAGCTGTTTTTT.

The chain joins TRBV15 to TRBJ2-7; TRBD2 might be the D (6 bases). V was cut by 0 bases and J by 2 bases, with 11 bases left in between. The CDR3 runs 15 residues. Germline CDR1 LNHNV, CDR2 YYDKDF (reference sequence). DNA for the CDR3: TGTGCCACCAGCAGAGATACGGGGGATCCCTACGAGCAGTACTTC. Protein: CATSRDTGDPYEQYF.

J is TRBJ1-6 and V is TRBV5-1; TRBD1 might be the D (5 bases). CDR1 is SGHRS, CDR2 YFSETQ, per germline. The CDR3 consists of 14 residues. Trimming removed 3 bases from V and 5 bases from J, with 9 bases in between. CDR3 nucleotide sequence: TGCGCCAGCAGCTCTCAGGGCCATAATTCACCCCTCCACTTT. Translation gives CASSSQGHNSPLHF.

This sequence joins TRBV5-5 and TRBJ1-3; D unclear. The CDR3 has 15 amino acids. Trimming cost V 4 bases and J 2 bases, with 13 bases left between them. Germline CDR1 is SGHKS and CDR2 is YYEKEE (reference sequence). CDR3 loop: CASSAVPETGNTIYF. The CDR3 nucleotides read TGTGCCAGCAGCGCCGTCCCCGAGACTGGAAACACCATATATTTT.

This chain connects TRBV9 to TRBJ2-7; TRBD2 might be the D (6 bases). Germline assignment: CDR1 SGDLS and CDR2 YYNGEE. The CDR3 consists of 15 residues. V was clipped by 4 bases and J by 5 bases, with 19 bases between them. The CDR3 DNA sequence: TGTGCCAGCAGCCTTAGGACGGGAGAGTCGGACGAGCAGTACTTC. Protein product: CASSLRTGESDEQYF.

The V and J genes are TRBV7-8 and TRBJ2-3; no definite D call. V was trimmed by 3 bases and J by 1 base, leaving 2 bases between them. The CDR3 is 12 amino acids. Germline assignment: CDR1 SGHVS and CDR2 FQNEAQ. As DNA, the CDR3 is TGTGCCAGCAGCTTCGGCACAGATACGCAGTATTTT. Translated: CASSFGTDTQYF.

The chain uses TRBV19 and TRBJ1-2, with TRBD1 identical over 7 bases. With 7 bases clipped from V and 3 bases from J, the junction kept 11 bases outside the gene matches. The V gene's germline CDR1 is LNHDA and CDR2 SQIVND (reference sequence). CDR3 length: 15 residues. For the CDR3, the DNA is TGTGCCAGTATCACGGGGACAGATCGAGACTATGGCTACACCTTC. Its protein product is CASITGTDRDYGYTF.

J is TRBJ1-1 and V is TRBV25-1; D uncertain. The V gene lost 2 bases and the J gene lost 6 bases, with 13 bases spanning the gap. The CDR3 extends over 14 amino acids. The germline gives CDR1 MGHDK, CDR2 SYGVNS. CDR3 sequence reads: CASSEGHDGAEAFF. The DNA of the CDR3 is TGTGCCAGCAGTGAAGGGCATGATGGCGCTGAAGCTTTCTTT.

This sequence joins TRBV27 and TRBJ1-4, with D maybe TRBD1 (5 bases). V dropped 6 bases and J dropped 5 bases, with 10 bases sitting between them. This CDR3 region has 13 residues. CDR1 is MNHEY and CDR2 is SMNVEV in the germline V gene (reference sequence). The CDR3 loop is CASSWDSNEKLFF. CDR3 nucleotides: TGTGCCAGCAGCTGGGACTCAAATGAAAAACTGTTTTTT.

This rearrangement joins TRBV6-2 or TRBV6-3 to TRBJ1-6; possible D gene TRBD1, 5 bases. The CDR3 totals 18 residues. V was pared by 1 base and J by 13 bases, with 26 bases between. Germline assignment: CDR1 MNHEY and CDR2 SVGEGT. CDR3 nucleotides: TGTGCCAGCAGTTACTTGATCCTCGCCGGGGCGGGGGGGTTGCCCCTCCACTTT. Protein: CASSYLILAGAGGLPLHF.